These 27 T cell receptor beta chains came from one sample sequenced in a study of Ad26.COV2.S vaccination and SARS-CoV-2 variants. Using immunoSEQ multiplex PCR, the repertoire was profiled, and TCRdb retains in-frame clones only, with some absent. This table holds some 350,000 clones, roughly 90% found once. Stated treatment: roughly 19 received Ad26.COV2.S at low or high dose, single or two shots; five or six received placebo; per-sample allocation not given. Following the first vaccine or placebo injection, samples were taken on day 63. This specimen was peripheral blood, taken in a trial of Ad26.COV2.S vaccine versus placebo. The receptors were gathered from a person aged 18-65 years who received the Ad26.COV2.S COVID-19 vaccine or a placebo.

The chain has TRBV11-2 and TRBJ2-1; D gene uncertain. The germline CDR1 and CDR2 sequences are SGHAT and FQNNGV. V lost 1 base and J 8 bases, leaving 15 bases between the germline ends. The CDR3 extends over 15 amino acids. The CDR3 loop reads CASSLASTGGDEQFF. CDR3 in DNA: TGTGCCAGCAGCTTAGCCTCGACGGGCGGCGATGAGCAGTTCTTC.

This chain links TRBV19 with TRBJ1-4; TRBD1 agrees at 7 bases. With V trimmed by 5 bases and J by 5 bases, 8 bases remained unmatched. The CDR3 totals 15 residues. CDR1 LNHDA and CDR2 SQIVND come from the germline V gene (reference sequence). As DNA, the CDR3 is TGTGCCAGTAGTGCCCCAAAGGGGGCCAATGAAAAACTGTTTTTT. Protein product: CASSAPKGANEKLFF.

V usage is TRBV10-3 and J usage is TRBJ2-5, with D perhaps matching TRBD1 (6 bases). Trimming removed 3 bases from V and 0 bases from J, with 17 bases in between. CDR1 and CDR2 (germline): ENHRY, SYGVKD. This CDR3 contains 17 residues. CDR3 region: CAISDPSRGMNQETQYF. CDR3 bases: TGTGCCATCAGTGACCCTTCCAGGGGTATGAACCAAGAGACCCAGTACTTC.

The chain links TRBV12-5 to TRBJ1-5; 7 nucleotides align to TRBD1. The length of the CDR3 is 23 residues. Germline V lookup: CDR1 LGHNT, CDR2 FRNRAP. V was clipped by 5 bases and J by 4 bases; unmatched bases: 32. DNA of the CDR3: TGTGCTAGTGGTCGCGATCACACTCTGACAGGGACAAGTTCCACTAGAAGAAATCAGCCCCAGCATTTT. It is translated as CASGRDHTLTGTSSTRRNQPQHF.

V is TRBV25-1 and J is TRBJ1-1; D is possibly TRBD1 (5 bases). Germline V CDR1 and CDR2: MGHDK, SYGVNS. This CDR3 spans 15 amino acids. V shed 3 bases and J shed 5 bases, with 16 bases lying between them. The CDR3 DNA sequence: TGTGCCAGCAGTGATTATAAAGGATGGGGGACTGAAGCTTTCTTT. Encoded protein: CASSDYKGWGTEAFF.

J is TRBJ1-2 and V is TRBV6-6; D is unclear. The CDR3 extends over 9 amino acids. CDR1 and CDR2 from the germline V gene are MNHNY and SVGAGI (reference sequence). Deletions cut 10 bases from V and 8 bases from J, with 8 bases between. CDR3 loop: CATGEGYTF. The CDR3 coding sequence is TGTGCCACCGGGGAAGGCTACACCTTC.

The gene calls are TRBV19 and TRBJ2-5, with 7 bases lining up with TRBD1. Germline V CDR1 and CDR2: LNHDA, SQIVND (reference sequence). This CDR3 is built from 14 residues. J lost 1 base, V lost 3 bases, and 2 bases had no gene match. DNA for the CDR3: TGTGCCAGTAGTATCCGACAGGGCCAAGAGACCCAGTACTTC. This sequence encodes CASSIRQGQETQYF.

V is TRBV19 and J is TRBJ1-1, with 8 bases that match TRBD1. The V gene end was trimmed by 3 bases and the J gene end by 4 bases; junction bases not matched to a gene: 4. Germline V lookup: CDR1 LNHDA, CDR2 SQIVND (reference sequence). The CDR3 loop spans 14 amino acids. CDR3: CASSIGRGRTEAFF. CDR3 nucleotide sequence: TGTGCCAGTAGTATCGGCAGGGGGCGCACTGAAGCTTTCTTT.

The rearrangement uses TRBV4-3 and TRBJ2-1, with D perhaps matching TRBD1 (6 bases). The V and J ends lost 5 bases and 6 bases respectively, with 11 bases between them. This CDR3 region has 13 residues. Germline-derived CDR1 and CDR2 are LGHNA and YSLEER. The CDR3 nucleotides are TGCGCCAGCAGCTACGACAGGCTCAATGAGCAGTTCTTC. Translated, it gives CASSYDRLNEQFF.

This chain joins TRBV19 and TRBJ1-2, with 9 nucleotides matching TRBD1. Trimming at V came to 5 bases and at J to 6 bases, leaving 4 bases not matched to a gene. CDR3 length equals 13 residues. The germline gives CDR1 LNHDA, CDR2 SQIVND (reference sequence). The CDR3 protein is CASSETGGDGYTF. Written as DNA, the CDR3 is TGTGCCAGTAGTGAAACAGGGGGCGATGGCTACACCTTC. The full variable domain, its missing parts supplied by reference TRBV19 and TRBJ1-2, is DGGITQSPKYLFRKEGQNVTLSCEQNLNHDAMYWYRQDPGQGLRLIYYSQIVNDFQKGDIAEGYSVSREKKESFPLTVTSAQKNPTAFYLCASSETGGDGYTFGSGTRLTVV.

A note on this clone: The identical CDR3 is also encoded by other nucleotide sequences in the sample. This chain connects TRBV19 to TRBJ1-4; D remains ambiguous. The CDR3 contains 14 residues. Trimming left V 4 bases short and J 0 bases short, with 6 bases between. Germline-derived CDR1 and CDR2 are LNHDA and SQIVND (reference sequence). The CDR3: CASSTETTNEKLFF. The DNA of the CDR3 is TGTGCCAGTAGTACGGAGACAACTAATGAAAAACTGTTTTTT.

The CDR3 loop reads CASSRGLNQPQHF. In nucleotides, the CDR3 is TGTGCCAGCTCACGGGGCCTTAATCAGCCCCAGCATTTT. The genes are TRBV18 and TRBJ1-5; TRBD1 is a possible D gene (5 bases). Germline CDR1 KGHSH, CDR2 LQKENI. The CDR3 runs to 13 residues. V was trimmed by 4 bases and J by 4 bases, leaving 8 bases between them.

The CDR3 DNA sequence: TGTGCCAGCAGCTTCCCGGGGCAGGGTAGTCCTGGCTACACCTTC. It encodes CASSFPGQGSPGYTF. The chain couples TRBV7-8 to TRBJ1-2; possible D gene TRBD1, 5 bases. V was pared by 3 bases and J by 7 bases, with 18 bases between. The length of the CDR3 is 15 residues. Germline assignment: CDR1 SGHVS and CDR2 FQNEAQ.

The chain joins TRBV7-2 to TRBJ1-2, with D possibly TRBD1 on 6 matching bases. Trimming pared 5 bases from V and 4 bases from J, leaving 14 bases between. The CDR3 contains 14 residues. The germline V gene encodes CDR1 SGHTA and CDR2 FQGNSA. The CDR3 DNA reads TGTGCCAGCAGCCTCTCGCAGGGGCTCTATGGCTACACCTTC. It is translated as CASSLSQGLYGYTF.

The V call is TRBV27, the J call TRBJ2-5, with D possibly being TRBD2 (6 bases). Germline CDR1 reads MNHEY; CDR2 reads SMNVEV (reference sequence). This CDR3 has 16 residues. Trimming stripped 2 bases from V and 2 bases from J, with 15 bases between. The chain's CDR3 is CASSLIAAGRQETQYF. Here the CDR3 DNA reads TGTGCCAGCAGTTTAATTGCGGCGGGGAGGCAAGAGACCCAGTACTTC.

This chain's CDR3 is CASSRPTGEGGNQPQHF. For the CDR3, the DNA is TGTGCCAGCAGTCGCCCGACAGGGGAAGGGGGCAATCAGCCCCAGCATTTT. The chain recombines TRBV6-2 or TRBV6-3 with TRBJ1-5; 8 nucleotides agree with TRBD1. CDR3 size: 17 residues. The germline gives CDR1 MNHEY, CDR2 SVGEGT. Trimming took 5 bases from V and 2 from J; bases not matched to a gene: 11.

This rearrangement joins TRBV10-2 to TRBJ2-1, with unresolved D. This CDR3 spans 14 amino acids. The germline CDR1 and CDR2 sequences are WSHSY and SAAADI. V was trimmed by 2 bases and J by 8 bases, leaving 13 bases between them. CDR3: CASSERAGTYEQFF. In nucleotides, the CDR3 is TGCGCCAGCAGTGAGAGGGCAGGAACCTATGAGCAGTTCTTC.

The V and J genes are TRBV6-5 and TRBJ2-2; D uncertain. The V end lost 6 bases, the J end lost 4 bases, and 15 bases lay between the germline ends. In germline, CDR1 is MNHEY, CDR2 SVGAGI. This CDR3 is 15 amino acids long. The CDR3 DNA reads TGTGCCAGCAGCGACGGTAGGGTAGGCACCGGGGAGCTGTTTTTT. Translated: CASSDGRVGTGELFF.

The CDR3 region is CAISRDGGYGYTF. Here the CDR3 DNA reads TGTGCCATCAGCCGGGACGGGGGCTATGGCTACACCTTC. The rearrangement uses TRBV10-3 and TRBJ1-2, with D perhaps TRBD1 (5 bases). The CDR3 consists of 13 residues. Trimming left V 6 bases short and J 4 bases short, with 12 bases between. Germline assignment: CDR1 ENHRY and CDR2 SYGVKD.

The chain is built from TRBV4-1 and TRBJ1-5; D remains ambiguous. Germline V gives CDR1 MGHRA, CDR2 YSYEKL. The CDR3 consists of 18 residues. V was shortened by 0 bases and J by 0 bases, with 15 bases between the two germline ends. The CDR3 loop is CASSQDSTGLGSNQPQHF. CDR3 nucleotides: TGCGCCAGCAGCCAAGATTCGACCGGGCTGGGTAGCAATCAGCCCCAGCATTTT.

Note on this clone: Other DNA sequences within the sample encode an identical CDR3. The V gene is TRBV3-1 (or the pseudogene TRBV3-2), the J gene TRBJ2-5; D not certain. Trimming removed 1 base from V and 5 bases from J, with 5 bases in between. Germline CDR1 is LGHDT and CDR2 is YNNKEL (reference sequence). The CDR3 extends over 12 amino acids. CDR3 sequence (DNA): TGTGCCAGCAGCCAAGTAGGGGAGACCCAGTACTTC. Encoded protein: CASSQVGETQYF.

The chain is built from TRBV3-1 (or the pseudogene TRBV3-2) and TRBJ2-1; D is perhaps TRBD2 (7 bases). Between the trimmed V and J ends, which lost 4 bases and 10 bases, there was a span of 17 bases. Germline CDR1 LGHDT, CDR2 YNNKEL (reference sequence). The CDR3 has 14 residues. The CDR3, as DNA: TGTGCCAGCAGCCCTGATGGGGGGCGGGAGGAGCAGTTCTTC. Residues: CASSPDGGREEQFF.

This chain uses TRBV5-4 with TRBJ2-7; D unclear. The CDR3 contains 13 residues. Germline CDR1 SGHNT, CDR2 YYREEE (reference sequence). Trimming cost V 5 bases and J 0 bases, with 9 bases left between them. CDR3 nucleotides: TGTGCCAGCAGTAAGGACGCCTCCTACGAGCAGTACGTC. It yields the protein CASSKDASYEQYV.

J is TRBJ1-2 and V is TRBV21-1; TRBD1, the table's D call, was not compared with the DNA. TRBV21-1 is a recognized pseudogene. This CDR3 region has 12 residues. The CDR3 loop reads CASSAYRVGYTF. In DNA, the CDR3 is TGTGCCAGCAGCGCTTACAGGGTTGGCTACACCTTC.

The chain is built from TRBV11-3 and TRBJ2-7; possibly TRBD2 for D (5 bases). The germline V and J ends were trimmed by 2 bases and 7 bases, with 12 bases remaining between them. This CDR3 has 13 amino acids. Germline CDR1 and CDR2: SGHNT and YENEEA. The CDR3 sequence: CASSLYEGLEQYF. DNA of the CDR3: TGTGCCAGCAGCTTATACGAGGGCTTGGAGCAGTACTTC.

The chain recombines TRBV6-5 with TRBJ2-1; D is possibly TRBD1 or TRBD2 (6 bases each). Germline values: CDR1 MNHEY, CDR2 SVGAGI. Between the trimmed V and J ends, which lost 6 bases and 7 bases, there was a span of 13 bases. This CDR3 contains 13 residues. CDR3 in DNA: TGTGCCAGCAGACGAGGGGGGTGGAATGAGCAGTTCTTC. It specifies CASRRGGWNEQFF.

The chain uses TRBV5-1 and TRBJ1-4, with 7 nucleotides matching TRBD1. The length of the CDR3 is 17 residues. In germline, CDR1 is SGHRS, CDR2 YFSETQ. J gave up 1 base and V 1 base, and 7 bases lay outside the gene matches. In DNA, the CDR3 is TGCGCCAGCAGCTTGTTTGTAGGGGGCCTAACTAATGAAAAACTGTTTTTT. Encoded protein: CASSLFVGGLTNEKLFF.